One and the same sample provided the 29 T cell receptor beta chains below, sequenced in a study of T cells after somatic rescue of genetic block. The protocol was immunoSEQ multiplex PCR, while the TCRdb copy is restricted to in-frame clones and leaves out a portion. Of about 68,000 clones in the sample, around 93% are singletons; the top ten hold approximately 2.9%. What was sequenced was peripheral blood mononuclear cells (PBMCs). These receptors were obtained from a man between 40 and 49 years old.

The CDR3 nucleotides read TGCGCCAGCAGCCAAGGCCCTGGACGGGCAGCGCCCGGGGAGCTGTTTTTT. Its translation: CASSQGPGRAAPGELFF. The chain carries TRBV4-3 and TRBJ2-2; D not resolved. The V end was cut by 1 base, the J end by 6 bases, with 18 bases between. This CDR3 spans 17 amino acids. Germline V gene data show CDR1 as LGHNA and CDR2 as YSLEER.

Written as DNA, the CDR3 is TGTGCCATCGATGCCGGGGGCAATCAGCCCCAGCATTTT. Its translation is CAIDAGGNQPQHF. The chain has TRBV6-1 and TRBJ1-5; D unresolved. CDR3 length: 13 residues. Germline V gene lookup returns CDR1 MNHNS and CDR2 SASEGT. V lost 10 bases and J lost 2, with 12 bases in between.

This CDR3 reads CASIGGRARPGELFF. In nucleotides, the CDR3 is TGTGCCAGCATAGGCGGGAGGGCCCGCCCCGGGGAGCTGTTTTTT. V and J are TRBV2 and TRBJ2-2; 9 bases align to TRBD2. The CDR3 loop spans 15 amino acids. Trimming took 7 bases from V and 6 from J; bases not matched to a gene: 9. Germline V gene sequence: CDR1 SNHLY, CDR2 FYNNEI.

The chain has TRBV7-2 and TRBJ1-1; no definite D call. Germline loops: CDR1 SGHTA, CDR2 FQGNSA. V lost 2 bases to trimming and J lost 5 bases, with 15 bases between them. The CDR3 consists of 15 residues. CDR3 nucleotides: TGTGCCAGCAGCTTAACCGACACCACGCGGACTGAAGCTTTCTTT. Translation: CASSLTDTTRTEAFF. The full variable domain, with the rest looked up from reference TRBV7-2 and TRBJ1-1, is GAGVSQSPSNKVTEKGKDVELRCDPISGHTALYWYRQSLGQGLEFLIYFQGNSAPDKSGLPSDRFSAERTGGSVSTLTIQRTQQEDSAVYLCASSLTDTTRTEAFFGQGTRLTVV.

The chain combines TRBV19 with TRBJ2-5; the D is unclear. This CDR3 is built from 12 residues. Germline lookup yields CDR1 LNHDA and CDR2 SQIVND (reference sequence). Trimming cost V 6 bases and J 4 bases, with 9 bases left between them. This CDR3 reads CASSPVGETQYF. DNA of the CDR3: TGTGCCAGTAGCCCGGTGGGAGAGACCCAGTACTTC. Looking up the rest from reference TRBV19 and TRBJ2-5 gives the full variable domain: DGGITQSPKYLFRKEGQNVTLSCEQNLNHDAMYWYRQDPGQGLRLIYYSQIVNDFQKGDIAEGYSVSREKKESFPLTVTSAQKNPTAFYLCASSPVGETQYFGPGTRLLVL.

The genes are TRBV18 and TRBJ2-3, with D perhaps matching TRBD2 (5 bases). Trimming cost V 4 bases and J 2 bases, with 10 bases left between them. Germline assignment: CDR1 KGHSH and CDR2 LQKENI. There are 14 residues in the CDR3. The CDR3, as DNA: TGTGCCAGCTCACGGCGGGTAGACACAGATACGCAGTATTTT. Translation gives CASSRRVDTDTQYF. The entire variable domain, with the rest obtained from reference TRBV18 and TRBJ2-3, is as follows: NAGVMQNPRHLVRRRGQEARLRCSPMKGHSHVYWYRQLPEEGLKFMVYLQKENIIDESGMPKERFSAEFPKEGPSILRIQQVVRGDSAAYFCASSRRVDTDTQYFGPGTRLTVL.

The chain's CDR3 is CASSLRQGWPSGLYNEQFF. CDR3 DNA sequence: TGCGCCAGCAGCCTTAGACAGGGATGGCCTAGCGGGCTTTACAATGAGCAGTTCTTC. The chain joins TRBV4-3 to TRBJ2-1, with D perhaps TRBD2 (8 bases). There are 19 residues in the CDR3. Germline lookup yields CDR1 LGHNA and CDR2 YSLEER. The V end lost 4 bases, the J end lost 4 bases, and 26 bases lay between the germline ends.

The chain uses TRBV16 and TRBJ2-1; TRBD2 aligns across 9 bases. CDR1 KGHSY and CDR2 FQNENV come from the germline V gene. V shed 7 bases, J shed 5 bases, and the junction held 12 bases outside the gene matches. The CDR3 extends over 16 amino acids. This CDR3 is CASTRARSSGDNEQFF. CDR3 coding DNA: TGTGCCAGCACCCGAGCCAGGTCTAGCGGGGACAATGAGCAGTTCTTC.

This chain links TRBV11-2 with TRBJ2-7; 9 nucleotides line up with TRBD2. CDR1 SGHAT and CDR2 FQNNGV come from the germline V gene. V was clipped by 0 bases and J by 6 bases; unmatched bases: 15. This CDR3 contains 18 residues. The CDR3 sequence is CASSLDGIAGAGVAEQYF. In DNA, the CDR3 is TGTGCCAGCAGCTTAGACGGAATAGCGGGGGCCGGCGTTGCCGAGCAGTACTTC.

The chain recombines TRBV20-1 with TRBJ2-1; no clear D gene. Germline V gene data show CDR1 as DFQATT and CDR2 as SNEGSKA (reference sequence). Between the trimmed V and J ends, which lost 3 bases and 5 bases, there was a span of 5 bases. There are 11 residues in the CDR3. Here the CDR3 DNA reads TGCAGTGCTAGCCTAGACAATGAGCAGTTCTTC. Its protein is CSASLDNEQFF.

Points on this clone: Other DNA sequences from this sample encode an identical CDR3 as well. J is TRBJ1-2 and V is TRBV4-1, with unresolved D. This CDR3 is 19 amino acids long. Germline assignment: CDR1 MGHRA and CDR2 YSYEKL. Trimming took off 0 bases at V and 0 bases at J, with 20 bases between the two ends. In nucleotides, the CDR3 is TGCGCCAGCAGCCAAGAAGTCGACTCCCTTTGGGTAGCTAACTATGGCTACACCTTC. Translated, it gives CASSQEVDSLWVANYGYTF.

This rearrangement joins TRBV5-1 to TRBJ1-3; the match to TRBD1 covers 9 bases. The V segment lost 5 bases and the J segment 3 bases; nucleotides outside the gene matches: 6. This CDR3 region has 15 residues. Germline V gives CDR1 SGHRS, CDR2 YFSETQ. CDR3 protein: CASSRDRANGNTIYF. Written as DNA, the CDR3 is TGCGCCAGCAGTCGGGACAGGGCGAATGGAAACACCATATATTTT.

For the CDR3, the DNA is TGTGCCACCAGCAGACGGGACCACCTAGGCACAGATACGCAGTATTTT. Protein product: CATSRRDHLGTDTQYF. This chain links TRBV15 with TRBJ2-3; D may be TRBD1 or TRBD2 (5 bases each). Germline V gene sequence: CDR1 LNHNV, CDR2 YYDKDF (reference sequence). The CDR3 runs 16 residues. Trimming stripped 2 bases from V and 1 base from J, with 13 bases between.

This sequence joins TRBV4-2 and TRBJ2-1, with TRBD2 matching over 12 bases. The germline V gene encodes CDR1 LGHNA and CDR2 YNFKEQ. CDR3 length: 16 residues. Losses at the gene ends were 0 bases for V and 8 bases for J; bases not matched to a gene: 5. DNA of the CDR3: TGTGCCAGCAGCCAAGAGGGGACTAGCGGGCTGGATGAGCAGTTCTTC. It yields the protein CASSQEGTSGLDEQFF.

This clone was detected only once. The chain uses TRBV6-6 and TRBJ1-2, with 7 bases matching TRBD1. J was trimmed by 2 bases and V by 0 bases; bases with no gene match: 3. CDR1 MNHNY and CDR2 SVGAGI come from the germline V gene (reference sequence). The CDR3 is 15 residues long. The CDR3: CASSYSGRGNYGYTF. The DNA for the CDR3 is TGTGCCAGCAGTTACTCGGGCAGGGGGAACTATGGCTACACCTTC.

The gene calls are TRBV5-1 and TRBJ2-1; TRBD2 agrees at 7 bases. The trim removed 5 bases at V and 0 bases at J, leaving 5 bases unmatched. This CDR3 comprises 15 residues. The germline V gene has CDR1 SGHRS and CDR2 YFSETQ. For the CDR3, the DNA is TGCGCCAGCAGTCCCAGCGGGACCTCCTACAATGAGCAGTTCTTC. Protein product: CASSPSGTSYNEQFF.

The chain joins TRBV5-1 to TRBJ2-5, with TRBD1 matching over 9 bases. The CDR3 length is 14 residues. V was pared by 0 bases and J by 3 bases, with 0 bases of the junction left unmatched. Germline V lookup: CDR1 SGHRS, CDR2 YFSETQ. The CDR3 region is CASSLGQGEETQYF. The DNA for the CDR3 is TGCGCCAGCAGCTTGGGACAGGGGGAAGAGACCCAGTACTTC.

This clone showed up just a few times. The genes are TRBV5-4 and TRBJ1-2; no reliable D call. The CDR3 runs to 15 residues. CDR1 and CDR2 from the germline V gene are SGHNT and YYREEE (reference sequence). The V and J ends lost 3 bases and 1 base respectively, with 13 bases between them. This chain's CDR3 is CASSSGPQNNYGYTF. The DNA of the CDR3 is TGTGCCAGCAGCTCCGGGCCGCAGAATAACTATGGCTACACCTTC.

This sequence joins TRBV14 and TRBJ2-5, with 7 bases lining up with TRBD2. Looked up from germline, CDR1 is SGHDN and CDR2 is FVKESK. Trimming removed 1 base from V and 5 bases from J; junction bases left unmatched: 4. The CDR3 length is 14 residues. The CDR3: CASSQVLGGETQYF. The DNA of the CDR3 is TGTGCCAGCAGCCAAGTCCTCGGGGGGGAGACCCAGTACTTC.

This chain links TRBV11-2 with TRBJ1-1; D not certain. Germline-derived CDR1 and CDR2 are SGHAT and FQNNGV. Deletions cut 3 bases from V and 7 bases from J, with 9 bases between. The CDR3 is 12 amino acids. CDR3 residues: CASSFKALEAFF. CDR3 nucleotides: TGTGCCAGCAGCTTCAAGGCCCTTGAAGCTTTCTTT. The whole variable domain, remainder taken from reference TRBV11-2 and TRBJ1-1, is EAGVAQSPRYKIIEKRQSVAFWCNPISGHATLYWYQQILGQGPKLLIQFQNNGVVDDSQLPKDRFSAERLKGVDSTLKIQPAKLEDSAVYLCASSFKALEAFFGQGTRLTVV.

This chain uses TRBV5-6 with TRBJ2-7; D gene uncertain. This CDR3 contains 11 residues. Looked up from germline, CDR1 is SGHDT and CDR2 is YYEEEE. The V end lost 0 bases, the J end lost 5 bases, and 3 bases lay between the germline ends. This CDR3 is CASSLAHEQYF. The CDR3, as DNA: TGTGCCAGCAGCTTGGCGCACGAGCAGTACTTC.

This chain uses TRBV29-1 with TRBJ2-1; TRBD2 agrees at 8 bases. The germline CDR1 and CDR2 sequences are SQVTM and ANQGSEA. With 1 base clipped from V and 2 bases from J, the junction kept 4 bases outside the gene matches. This CDR3 is 15 amino acids long. CDR3 amino acids: CSVEVVAGTYNEQFF. The CDR3, as DNA: TGCAGCGTTGAAGTTGTAGCGGGAACCTACAATGAGCAGTTCTTC.

In DNA, the CDR3 is TGTGCCAGCAGCTTAGGCCACAGCTCCTACGAGCAGTACTTC. Translation gives CASSLGHSSYEQYF. The rearrangement joins TRBV7-2 to TRBJ2-5, with D uncertain. The J call is uncertain, as TRBJ2-7 better fits the DNA end. CDR3 size: 14 residues. Germline-derived CDR1 and CDR2 are SGHTA and FQGNSA.

This clone showed up just once. The gene calls are TRBV18 and TRBJ2-1, with unresolved D. CDR1 is KGHSH, CDR2 LQKENI, per germline. Between the trimmed V and J ends, which lost 8 bases and 7 bases, there was a span of 9 bases. The CDR3 is made up of 11 amino acids. CDR3 sequence (DNA): TGTGCCAGCATGTTGGAGAATGAGCAGTTCTTC. As protein: CASMLENEQFF.

CDR3 coding DNA: TGTGCCAGCAGCTTGGTCAGGGGTTCTCAGCCCCAGCATTTT. This codes for CASSLVRGSQPQHF. The rearrangement joins TRBV5-8 to TRBJ1-5; D is perhaps TRBD1 (6 bases). From germline, CDR1 is SGHTS and CDR2 YDEGEE. The CDR3 is made up of 14 amino acids. Trimming pared 0 bases from V and 6 bases from J, leaving 10 bases between.

V usage is TRBV30 and J usage is TRBJ1-4; D remains unclear. V shed 1 base and J shed 8 bases, with 23 bases lying between them. CDR1 GTSNPN and CDR2 SVGIG come from the germline V gene (reference sequence). This CDR3 region has 17 residues. The chain's CDR3 is CAWSERRRSTQAEKLFF. CDR3 nucleotide sequence: TGTGCCTGGAGTGAGAGAAGACGGTCTACGCAGGCCGAAAAACTGTTTTTT.

Points on this clone: The same CDR3 also results from other DNA sequences found in this sample. The CDR3 bases are TGTGCCAGCAGCGTAGGGACAGCGAGCTCCTACGAGCAGTACTTC. This gives the protein CASSVGTASSYEQYF. V and J are TRBV9 and TRBJ2-7; perhaps TRBD1 as D (6 bases). V was clipped by 0 bases and J by 0 bases, with 10 bases between them. The CDR3 covers 15 residues. Germline values: CDR1 SGDLS, CDR2 YYNGEE.

The J gene is TRBJ1-5, the V gene TRBV6-6; weak D call: TRBD1 (6 bases). Germline V gene sequence: CDR1 MNHNY, CDR2 SVGAGI (reference sequence). CDR3 length: 14 amino acids. V gave up 6 bases and J gave up 2 bases, with 11 bases separating them. CDR3 residues: CASRDRTGNQPQHF. In nucleotides, the CDR3 is TGTGCCAGCAGAGACAGGACGGGCAATCAGCCCCAGCATTTT.

The rearrangement uses TRBV19 and TRBJ2-3; TRBD2 agrees at 9 bases. Germline trimming cut 4 bases from V and 2 bases from J; bases unmatched to any gene: 1. The CDR3 extends over 14 amino acids. Germline assignment: CDR1 LNHDA and CDR2 SQIVND (reference sequence). The CDR3 bases are TGTGCCAGTAGTACTAGCGGGGACACAGATACGCAGTATTTT. It yields the protein CASSTSGDTDTQYF.